This TCR beta chain was recovered during a study of cytomegalovirus exposure and HLA in healthy donors (dated by TCRdb to about 2017). About the full investigation: An earlier analysis of several hundred of the donors reported 250 to 350 Gb of sequence data and about 100 million unique TCR beta sequences from about 179 million T cells. Approximately 310 gigabases of sequencing data and 91 million or so unique TCR sequences made up an early release that covered fewer than 650 HLA-typed donors. Among the roughly 390 genotyped donors, 81% belonged to the genetic ancestry cluster associated with self-reported Caucasian donors. The study aimed to test whether cataloging public T cell receptors could reveal signatures of past pathogen exposure. Using immunosequencing, the study profiled T cell repertoires from around 670 subjects and related those repertoires to cytomegalovirus serostatus. A separate validation cohort of some 130 different subjects was used in addition to the approximately 640-subject first cohort. The study combined high-throughput TCR immunosequencing, statistical association of individual TCRs with disease status, and machine learning to predict cytomegalovirus infection status. To study patterns of TCR occurrence, a later analysis re-analyzed previously published TCR beta repertoires from around 670 donors and added high-resolution HLA genotyping. Rather than drawing on any new phenotypic data, the later analysis identified candidate immune exposures from TCR beta sequences and the way those sequences occurred across donors. An earlier analysis of about 600 of the donors used high-throughput TCR beta sequencing to judge whether each TCR beta V gene segment behaved as functional or pseudogenic. Donor age, sex, ethnicity and CMV serostatus were collected together with the repertoire data. A later genetic analysis used genome-wide SNP genotypes for about three fifths of the roughly 700 donors, treating that subset as a discovery cohort. Every repertoire in the discovery cohort had been generated on one and the same sequencing platform. HLA typing covered class I and class II loci at four-digit resolution. The number of donors typed differed by locus, with about 629-630 for A, B, C, DRB1 and DQB1, 522 for DQA1, 600 to 610 for DPA1, and some 450 for DPB1. Roughly five DR-DQ haplotypes were handled as single units for association and clustering because linkage in the cohort was strong. Among 300 to 500 genotyped donors of the cohort, an average of roughly 230,000 unique TCR beta nucleotide sequences was sequenced per donor, of which 15% to 20% were non-productive. What the work shows at the level of the full study, not this receptor alone: For the cohort, immune exposure information was limited to CMV serostatus. According to a later analysis, TCR association rates differed among HLA loci, with DRB1 alleles showing the most associated TCRs and HLA-C alleles showing the fewest. Correlated functional status among segregating V segments might reflect linkage disequilibrium, but an unknown experimental factor could not be ruled out. According to a later genetic analysis, donors in an Asian-associated ancestry cluster had fewer N-insertions in productive TCRs than the approximately 630-donor mean. According to a later analysis, most CMV-associated TCR beta chains appeared to be HLA-restricted, and the HLA associations seemed to be driven largely by CMV exposure. The classifier was reported to diagnose cytomegalovirus status with high specificity and sensitivity in both the original and validation cohorts. Broadly in line with IMGT annotations, most TCR beta V segments showed up in productive rearrangements about 90% or about 30% of the time in an earlier analysis of 450 to 750 of the donors. When HLA alleles, especially DR and DQ, strongly co-occurred, attributing TCR associations to individual alleles was difficult. The authors suggested that the approach could potentially be extended to other disease states and immunological phenotypes. Across donors, most TCR sequences were observed very rarely, whereas some public TCRs were present in many individuals. In a later analysis, HLA-associated TCR beta chains were found to be more clonally expanded and to have lower generation probabilities than equally common non-associated chains. The cohort was sequenced for TCR beta chains only, and without alpha or paired-chain data the features that could be detected were limited. A further reported finding was that TCR beta sequences accurately predicted the HLA-A and HLA-B alleles for most subjects in the first cohort. An association between a missense DCLRE1C variant and V-gene and J-gene trimming of TCR beta chains was found in a later genetic analysis and replicated in an independent cohort. Some IMGT-functional V segments, including TRBV6-2 and TRBV6-3, could not be told apart with the 87-base-pair reads, so those segments were excluded. In the study, around 150 TCR beta chains were listed as associated with cytomegalovirus. A cluster of highly shared sequence variants was judged likely to be a technical artifact of the sequencing pipeline. Presence/absence analyses assumed roughly uniform sequencing depth across donors, an assumption that may not hold. Because HLA typing was missing for some donors at each locus, association tests included only the typed subset. In vitro tests confirmed that three of the cytomegalovirus-associated TCR beta chains recognize cytomegalovirus antigens. The earlier analysis of nearly 600 of the donors excluded roughly 16 rarely observed V segments, including chromosome 9 orphons, because counts were too low. According to a later analysis, parvovirus B19, influenza, CMV and Epstein-Barr virus appeared linked to several top co-occurrence clusters. Specific HLA alleles were associated with some 15,000 TCR beta sequences at a false discovery rate of 0.05 in a later analysis.

On this clone: It has no known antigen specificity. No much larger clonotype is one base removed from it; base qualities were not supplied.

The cohort was made up of 500 to 800 healthy bone marrow donors. All cohort members were sampled while nominally healthy, although unrecorded immune exposures were likely present. The donor tested CMV seronegative, placing the donor among the 350 to 400 seronegative members of the cohort. A peripheral blood sample was collected from each donor, and TCR beta sequencing was performed on peripheral blood mononuclear cells. The Qiagen DNeasy Blood Extraction Kit was used to extract genomic DNA from the blood cell samples. As encoded in the germline V gene, CDR1 is ENHRY while CDR2 is SYGVKD. Taken from cysteine to phenylalanine, the CDR3 has 13 residues. Of the read, only the CDR3 DNA is kept; its 39 bases are in frame from base 1. Trimming removed 8 bases from V and 0 bases from J, leaving 7 bases between the germline ends. The library was made by the immunoSEQ multiplex PCR assay. For the multiplex PCR, a mixture combining 60 forward primers for TCR Vbeta segments and 13 reverse primers for TCR Jbeta segments was used. The CDR3 region of rearranged TCR beta genes was amplified from genomic DNA by a multiplex PCR assay. The amplified TCR beta libraries were sequenced on the Illumina HiSeq System as 87-base-pair reads. The study's own analysis went as follows. A later analysis counted approximately 76 million unique TCR beta chains across the roughly 700 repertoires, and roughly 9.9 million of these chains were shared by at least two donors. A nearest-neighbor algorithm error-corrected the raw reads and collapsed the reads into unique sequences, merging closely related sequences to remove PCR and sequencing errors. V, D and J gene segments were assigned by aligning CDR3 sequences to IMGT reference sequences. For a sequence to be retained, a match of at least six nucleotides was required to both a V gene segment and a J gene segment. Rearrangements were classified as productive when the CDR3 lacked stop codons and remained in frame with V and J, and all other rearrangements were classified as non-productive. CDR3 was defined by IMGT convention, running from the second conserved V-encoded cysteine to the conserved J-encoded phenylalanine. In an earlier analysis of more than 550 of the donors, sequences lacking an unambiguous match to a single V gene segment were excluded. In an earlier analysis of 587 of the donors, a V segment was called functional when productive rearrangements were above 56.7%, and segregating when the standard deviation between donors exceeded 5%. To diagnose cytomegalovirus status from the catalog of TCR beta chain sequences, a statistical classification framework was built. In a later analysis, V and J genes were assigned by comparing TCR nucleotide sequences against IMGT/GENE-DB human TR gene sequences. The TCRdist pipeline was used in a later analysis to assign CDR3 sequences and most-parsimonious VDJ recombination scenarios. In a later analysis, every TCR beta chain was defined by the combination of its CDR3 amino acid sequence and its V-gene family, and reads without a unique V-gene family were dropped. To address suspected cross-contamination and a sequencing artifact, a later analysis removed around 600 highly shared, low-generation-probability nucleotide sequences. In a later analysis, a clonal expansion index was calculated for each public chain from normalized within-repertoire ranks of inferred template counts. In a later analysis, generation probabilities were computed with a VDJ recombination model fitted to out-of-frame rearrangements, and the resulting probabilities were checked against IGoR. A later analysis scored TCR-TCR, TCR-HLA and TCR-CMV co-occurrence with hypergeometric tests, applying a repertoire-size bias correction to TCR pairs. False discovery rates were estimated in a later analysis by permuting HLA or CMV assignments 20 times. In a later analysis, co-occurring TCRs were grouped using DBSCAN, with TCRdist sequence similarity added in when clustering inside HLA-allele-positive subsets. Repertoires with fewer than 30,000 or more than 120,000 public chains, plus five repertoires with anomalous nucleotide sharing, were excluded from co-occurrence clustering. Held by TCRdb, this immuneACCESS table contains in-frame sequences only and omits some clones. Under half of the omission traces to an unresolved V gene where checked; the cause of the rest is unknown. V, J and clone size are taken as reported in that table, and D and trimming were inferred from the DNA itself. This sample has 150,000 to 200,000 clones in its table, and roughly 80% of those were observed once. In total, the top ten clones hold approximately 2% of the sample.

Input material: PBMCs. This TCR was recovered from a female donor in good health and CMV-seronegative. The sequence links TRBV10-3 to TRBJ2-2, and perhaps TRBD1 as D gene, on 6 matching bases. The DNA sequence reads TGTGCCATCGGGACATCGAACACCGGGGAGCTGTTTTTT. The resulting protein is CAIGTSNTGELFF.